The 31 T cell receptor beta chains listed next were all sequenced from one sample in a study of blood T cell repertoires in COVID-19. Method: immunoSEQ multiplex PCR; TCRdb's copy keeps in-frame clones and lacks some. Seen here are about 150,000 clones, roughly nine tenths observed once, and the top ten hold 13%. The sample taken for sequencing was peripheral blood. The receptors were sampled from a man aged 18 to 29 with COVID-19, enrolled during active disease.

CDR3 residues: CASSRGQLNTGELFF. The DNA of the CDR3 is TGTGCCAGCAGCCGGGGACAGTTGAACACCGGGGAGCTGTTTTTT. The rearrangement links TRBV27 to TRBJ2-2; 7 bases fit TRBD1. V was pared by 6 bases and J by 1 base, with 5 bases of the junction left unmatched. The germline CDR1 and CDR2 sequences are MNHEY and SMNVEV (reference sequence). The CDR3 extends over 15 amino acids.

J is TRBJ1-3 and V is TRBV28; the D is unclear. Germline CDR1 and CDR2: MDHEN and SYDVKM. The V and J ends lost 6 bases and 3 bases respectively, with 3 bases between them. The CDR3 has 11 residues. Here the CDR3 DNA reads TGTGCCAGCAGCCTTGGAAACACCATATATTTT. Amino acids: CASSLGNTIYF.

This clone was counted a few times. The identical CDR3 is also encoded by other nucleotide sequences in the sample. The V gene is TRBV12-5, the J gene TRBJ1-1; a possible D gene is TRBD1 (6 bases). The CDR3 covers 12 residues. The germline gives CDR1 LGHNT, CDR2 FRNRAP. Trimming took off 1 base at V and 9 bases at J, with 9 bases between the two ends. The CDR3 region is CASGLGTDKAFF. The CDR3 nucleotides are TGTGCTAGTGGTTTGGGGACAGACAAAGCTTTCTTT.

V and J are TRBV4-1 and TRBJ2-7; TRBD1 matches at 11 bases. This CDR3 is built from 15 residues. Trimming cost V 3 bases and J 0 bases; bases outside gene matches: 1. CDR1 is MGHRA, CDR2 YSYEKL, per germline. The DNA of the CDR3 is TGCGCCAGCAGCCACGGGACAGGGGGCTCCTACGAGCAGTACTTC. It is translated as CASSHGTGGSYEQYF.

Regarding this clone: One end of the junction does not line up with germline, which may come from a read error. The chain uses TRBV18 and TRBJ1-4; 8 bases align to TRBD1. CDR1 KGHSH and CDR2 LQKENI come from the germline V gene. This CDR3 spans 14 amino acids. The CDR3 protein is CASSHGQGNEKLLF. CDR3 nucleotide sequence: TGTGCCAGCTCGCATGGACAGGGCAATGAAAAACTGCTTTTT.

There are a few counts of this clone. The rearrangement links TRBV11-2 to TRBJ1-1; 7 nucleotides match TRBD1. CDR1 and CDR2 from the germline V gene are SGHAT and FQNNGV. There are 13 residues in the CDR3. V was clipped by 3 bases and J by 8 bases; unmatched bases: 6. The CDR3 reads CASSLGPGQEAFF. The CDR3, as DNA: TGTGCCAGCAGCTTGGGCCCGGGACAGGAAGCTTTCTTT.

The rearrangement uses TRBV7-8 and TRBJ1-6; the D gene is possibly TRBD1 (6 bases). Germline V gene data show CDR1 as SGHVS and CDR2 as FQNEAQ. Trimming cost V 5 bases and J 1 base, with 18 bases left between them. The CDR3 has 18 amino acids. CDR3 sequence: CASSHPAGGASYNSPLHF. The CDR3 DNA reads TGTGCCAGCAGCCACCCCGCCGGGGGGGCGTCCTATAATTCACCCCTCCACTTT.

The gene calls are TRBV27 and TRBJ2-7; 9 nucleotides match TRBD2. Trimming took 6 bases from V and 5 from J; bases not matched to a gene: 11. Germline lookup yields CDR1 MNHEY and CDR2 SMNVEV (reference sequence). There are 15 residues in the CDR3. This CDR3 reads CASSSEGGRVDEQYF. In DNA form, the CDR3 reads TGTGCCAGCAGCTCAGAGGGCGGGAGGGTGGACGAGCAGTACTTC.

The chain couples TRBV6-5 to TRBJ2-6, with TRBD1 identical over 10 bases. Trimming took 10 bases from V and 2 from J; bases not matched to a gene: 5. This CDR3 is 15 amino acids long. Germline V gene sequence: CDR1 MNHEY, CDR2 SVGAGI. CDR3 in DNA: TGTGCCACCAGGACAGGGGGGACTGGGGCCAACGTCCTGACTTTC. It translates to CATRTGGTGANVLTF.

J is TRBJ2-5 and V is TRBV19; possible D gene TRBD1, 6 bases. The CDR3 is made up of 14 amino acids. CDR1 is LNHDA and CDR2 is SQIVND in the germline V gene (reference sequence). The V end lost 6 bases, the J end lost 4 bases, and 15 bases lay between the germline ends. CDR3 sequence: CASSQQGSAETQYF. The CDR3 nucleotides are TGTGCCAGTAGCCAGCAGGGGTCGGCAGAGACCCAGTACTTC.

The CDR3 loop is CASSQGQAGTEAFF. The DNA of the CDR3 is TGCGCCAGCAGCCAGGGACAGGCCGGCACTGAAGCTTTCTTT. The chain carries TRBV4-1 and TRBJ1-1; the match to TRBD1 covers 8 bases. Germline V gene data show CDR1 as MGHRA and CDR2 as YSYEKL. This CDR3 region has 14 residues. The V and J ends lost 3 bases and 4 bases, in that order; junction bases with no gene match: 4.

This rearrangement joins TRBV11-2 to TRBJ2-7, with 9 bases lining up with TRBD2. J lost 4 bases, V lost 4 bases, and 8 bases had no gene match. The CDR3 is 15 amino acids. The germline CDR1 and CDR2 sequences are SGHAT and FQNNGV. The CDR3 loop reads CASSSGAGGIYEQYF. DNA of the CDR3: TGTGCCAGCAGCTCGGGGGCGGGAGGGATTTACGAGCAGTACTTC.

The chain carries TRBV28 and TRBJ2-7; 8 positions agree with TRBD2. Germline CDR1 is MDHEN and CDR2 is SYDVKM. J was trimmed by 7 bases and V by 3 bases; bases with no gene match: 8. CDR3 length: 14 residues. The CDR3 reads CASSLLGREVEQYF. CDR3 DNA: TGTGCCAGCAGTTTGTTAGGGCGGGAGGTGGAGCAGTACTTC.

The CDR3 DNA reads as TGTGCCAGCAGTTATGGAGAAACTGAAGCTTTCTTT. Amino acid sequence: CASSYGETEAFF. V usage is TRBV6-5 and J usage is TRBJ1-1; no definite D call. CDR3 length: 12 residues. Looked up from germline, CDR1 is MNHEY and CDR2 is SVGAGI. Trimming stripped 3 bases from V and 5 bases from J, with 7 bases between.

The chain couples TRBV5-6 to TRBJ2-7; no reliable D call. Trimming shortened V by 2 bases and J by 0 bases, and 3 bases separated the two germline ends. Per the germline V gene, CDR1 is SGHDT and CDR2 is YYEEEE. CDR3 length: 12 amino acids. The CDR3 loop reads CASSFSSYEQYF. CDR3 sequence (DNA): TGTGCCAGCAGCTTTAGCTCCTACGAGCAGTACTTC. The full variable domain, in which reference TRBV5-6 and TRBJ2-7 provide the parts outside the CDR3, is DAGVTQSPTHLIKTRGQQVTLRCSPKSGHDTVSWYQQALGQGPQFIFQYYEEEERQRGNFPDRFSGHQFPNYSSELNVNALLLGDSALYLCASSFSSYEQYFGPGTRLTVT.

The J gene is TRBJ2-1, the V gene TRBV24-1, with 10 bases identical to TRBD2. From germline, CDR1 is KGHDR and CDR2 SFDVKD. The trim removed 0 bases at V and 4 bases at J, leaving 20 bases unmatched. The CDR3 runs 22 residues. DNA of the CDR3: TGTGCCACCAGTGATTTGGTAGATATAGCGGGAGGATCCGGATCAAGATACAATGAGCAGTTCTTC. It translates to CATSDLVDIAGGSGSRYNEQFF.

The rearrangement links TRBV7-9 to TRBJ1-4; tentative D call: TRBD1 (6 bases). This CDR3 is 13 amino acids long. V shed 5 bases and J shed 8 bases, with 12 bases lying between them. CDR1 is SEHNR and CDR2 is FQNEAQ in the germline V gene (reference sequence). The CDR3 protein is CASSPGAGEKLFF. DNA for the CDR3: TGTGCCAGCAGCCCAGGGGCCGGGGAAAAACTGTTTTTT.

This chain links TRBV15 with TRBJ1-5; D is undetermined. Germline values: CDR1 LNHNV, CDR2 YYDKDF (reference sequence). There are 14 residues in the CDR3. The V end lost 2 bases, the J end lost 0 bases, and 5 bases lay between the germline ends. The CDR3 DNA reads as TGTGCCACCAGCAGACAGAATAGCAATCAGCCCCAGCATTTT. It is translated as CATSRQNSNQPQHF.

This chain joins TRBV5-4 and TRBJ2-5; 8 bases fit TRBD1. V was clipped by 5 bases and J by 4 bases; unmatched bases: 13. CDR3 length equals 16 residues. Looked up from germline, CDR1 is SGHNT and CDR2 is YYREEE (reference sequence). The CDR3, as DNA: TGTGCCAGCAGTCCCGACCTCAGGGGGCAAGGAGAGACCCAGTACTTC. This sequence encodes CASSPDLRGQGETQYF.

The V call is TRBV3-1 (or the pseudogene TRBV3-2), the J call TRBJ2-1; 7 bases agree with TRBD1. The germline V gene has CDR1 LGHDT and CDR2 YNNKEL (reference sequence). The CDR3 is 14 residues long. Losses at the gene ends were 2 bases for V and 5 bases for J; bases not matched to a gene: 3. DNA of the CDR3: TGTGCCAGCAGCCAATCCGGGACAGACAATGAGCAGTTCTTC. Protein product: CASSQSGTDNEQFF.

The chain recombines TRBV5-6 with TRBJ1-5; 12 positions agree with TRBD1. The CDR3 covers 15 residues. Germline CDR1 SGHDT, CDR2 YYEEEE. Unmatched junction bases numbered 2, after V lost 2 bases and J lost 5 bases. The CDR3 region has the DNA TGTGCCAGCAGCTTTGGGACAGGGGGCTATCAGCCCCAGCATTTT. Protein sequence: CASSFGTGGYQPQHF.

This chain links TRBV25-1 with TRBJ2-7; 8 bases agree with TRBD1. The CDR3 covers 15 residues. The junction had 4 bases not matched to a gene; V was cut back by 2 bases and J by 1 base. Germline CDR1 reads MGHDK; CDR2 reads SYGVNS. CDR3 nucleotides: TGTGCCAGCAGTGAAACGACAGGGGTGTCCTACGAGCAGTACTTC. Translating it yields CASSETTGVSYEQYF.

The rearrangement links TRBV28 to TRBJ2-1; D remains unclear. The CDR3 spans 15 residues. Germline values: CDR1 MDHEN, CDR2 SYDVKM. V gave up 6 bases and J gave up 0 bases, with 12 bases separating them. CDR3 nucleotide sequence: TGTGCCAGCAGCGCGAACTATCGCTCCTACAATGAGCAGTTCTTC. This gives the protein CASSANYRSYNEQFF. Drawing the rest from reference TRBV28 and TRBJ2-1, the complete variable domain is DVKVTQSSRYLVKRTGEKVFLECVQDMDHENMFWYRQDPGLGLRLIYFSYDVKMKEKGDIPEGYSVSREKKERFSLILESASTNQTSMYLCASSANYRSYNEQFFGPGTRLTVL.

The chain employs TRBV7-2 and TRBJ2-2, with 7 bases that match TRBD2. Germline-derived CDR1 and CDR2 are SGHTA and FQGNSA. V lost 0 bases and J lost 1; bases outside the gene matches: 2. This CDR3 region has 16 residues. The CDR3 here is CASSLAGGRNTGELFF. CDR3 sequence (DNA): TGTGCCAGCAGCTTAGCGGGAGGGAGGAACACCGGGGAGCTGTTTTTT.

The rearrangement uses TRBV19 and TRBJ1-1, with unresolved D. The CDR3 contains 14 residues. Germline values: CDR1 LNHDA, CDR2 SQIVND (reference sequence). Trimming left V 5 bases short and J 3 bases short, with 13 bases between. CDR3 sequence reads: CASSSPGKDTEAFF. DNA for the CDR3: TGTGCCAGTAGTTCCCCGGGGAAGGACACTGAAGCTTTCTTT.

CDR3 sequence (DNA): TGTGCCAGCAGCGCTAGCGGGGCTGGCTACGAGCAGTACTTC. It codes for CASSASGAGYEQYF. This chain links TRBV9 with TRBJ2-7, with 9 bases fitting TRBD2. The CDR3 sequence is 14 residues long. Germline CDR1 and CDR2: SGDLS and YYNGEE. V was pared by 3 bases and J by 3 bases, with 4 bases of the junction left unmatched.

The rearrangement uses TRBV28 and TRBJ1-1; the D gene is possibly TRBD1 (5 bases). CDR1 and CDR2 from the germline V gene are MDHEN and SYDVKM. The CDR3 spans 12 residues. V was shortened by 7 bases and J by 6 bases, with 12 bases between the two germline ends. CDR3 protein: CASNDWGSEAFF. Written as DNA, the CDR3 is TGTGCCAGCAACGATTGGGGCTCTGAAGCTTTCTTT. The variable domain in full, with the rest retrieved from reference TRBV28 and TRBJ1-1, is DVKVTQSSRYLVKRTGEKVFLECVQDMDHENMFWYRQDPGLGLRLIYFSYDVKMKEKGDIPEGYSVSREKKERFSLILESASTNQTSMYLCASNDWGSEAFFGQGTRLTVV.

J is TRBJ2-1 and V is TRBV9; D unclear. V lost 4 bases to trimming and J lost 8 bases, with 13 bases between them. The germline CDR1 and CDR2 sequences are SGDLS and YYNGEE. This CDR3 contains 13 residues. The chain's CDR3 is CASSPRVSYEQFF. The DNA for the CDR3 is TGTGCCAGCAGCCCCCGGGTAAGCTATGAGCAGTTCTTC.

Written as DNA, the CDR3 is TGTGCCAGCAGCCGGACAGGGGGTTTGGAAAAACTGTTTTTT. This sequence encodes CASSRTGGLEKLFF. This chain links TRBV28 with TRBJ1-4; 10 nucleotides line up with TRBD1. V dropped 6 bases and J dropped 8; count of bases not matched to a gene: 6. The CDR3 runs 14 residues. Per the germline V gene, CDR1 is MDHEN and CDR2 is SYDVKM.

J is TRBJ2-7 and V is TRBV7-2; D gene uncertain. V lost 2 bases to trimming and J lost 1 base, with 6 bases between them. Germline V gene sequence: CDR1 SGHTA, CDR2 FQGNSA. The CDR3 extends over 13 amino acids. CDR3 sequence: CASSLSLSYEQYF. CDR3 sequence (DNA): TGTGCCAGCAGCTTATCACTATCCTACGAGCAGTACTTC.

DNA for the CDR3: TGCGCCAGCAGCTTGGGGGTAGCAAGGAACACTGAAGCTTTCTTT. It encodes CASSLGVARNTEAFF. This sequence joins TRBV5-1 and TRBJ1-1; D gene ambiguous. CDR1 is SGHRS, CDR2 YFSETQ, per germline. The ends were cut back, 0 bases at V and 1 base at J, with 10 bases in the middle. The CDR3 is 15 amino acids.